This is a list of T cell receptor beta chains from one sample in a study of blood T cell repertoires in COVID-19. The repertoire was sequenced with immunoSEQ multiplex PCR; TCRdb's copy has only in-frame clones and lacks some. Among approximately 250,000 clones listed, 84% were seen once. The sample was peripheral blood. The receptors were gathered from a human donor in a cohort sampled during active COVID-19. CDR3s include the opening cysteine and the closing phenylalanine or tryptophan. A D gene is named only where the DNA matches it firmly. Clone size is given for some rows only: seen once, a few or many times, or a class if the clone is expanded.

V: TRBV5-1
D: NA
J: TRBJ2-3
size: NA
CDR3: CASSSETRAPTDTQYF
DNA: TGCGCCAGCAGCTCCGAAACTAGGGCCCCAACAGATACGCAGTATTTT

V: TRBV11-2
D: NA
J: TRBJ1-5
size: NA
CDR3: CASSLWGDGLLNQPQHF
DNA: TGTGCCAGCAGCTTATGGGGGGATGGCCTTCTCAATCAGCCCCAGCATTTT

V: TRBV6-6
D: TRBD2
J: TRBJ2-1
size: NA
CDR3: CASSYSTWEGYNEQFF
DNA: TGTGCCAGCAGTTACTCGACTTGGGAGGGATACAATGAGCAGTTCTTC

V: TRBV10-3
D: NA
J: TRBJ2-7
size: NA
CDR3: CAISESVGTVYEQYF
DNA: TGTGCCATCAGTGAGTCGGTGGGCACCGTCTACGAGCAGTACTTC

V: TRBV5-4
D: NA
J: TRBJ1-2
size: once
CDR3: CASSSTGSDGYTF
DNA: TGTGCCAGCAGCTCCACAGGGTCAGATGGCTACACCTTC

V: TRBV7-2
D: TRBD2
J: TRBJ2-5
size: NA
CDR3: CASSLGGGQETQYF
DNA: TGTGCCAGCAGCTTAGGCGGGGGTCAAGAGACCCAGTACTTC

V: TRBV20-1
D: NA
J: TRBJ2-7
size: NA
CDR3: CSAGRGNEQYF
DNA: TGCAGTGCTGGACGCGGGAACGAGCAGTACTTC

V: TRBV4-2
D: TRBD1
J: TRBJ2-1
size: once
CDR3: CASSQGQGSYNEQFF
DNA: TGTGCCAGCAGCCAAGGACAGGGCTCCTACAATGAGCAGTTCTTC

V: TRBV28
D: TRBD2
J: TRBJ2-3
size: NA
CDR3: CASSGGVSADTQYF
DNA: TGTGCCAGCAGTGGGGGGGTAAGCGCAGATACGCAGTATTTT

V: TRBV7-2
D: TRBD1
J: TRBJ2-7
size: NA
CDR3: CASSRDRGLYEQYF
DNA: TGTGCCAGCAGCCGCGACAGGGGGCTCTACGAGCAGTACTTC

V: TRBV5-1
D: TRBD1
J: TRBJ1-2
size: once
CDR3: CASSPDRGNGGYTF
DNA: TGCGCCAGCAGCCCGGACAGGGGTAATGGTGGCTACACCTTC

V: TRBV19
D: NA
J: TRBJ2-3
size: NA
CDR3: CASSIAGAGADTQYF
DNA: TGTGCCAGTAGTATAGCCGGGGCAGGGGCAGATACGCAGTATTTT

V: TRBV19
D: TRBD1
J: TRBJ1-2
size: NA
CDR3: CASSRSGQGNYGYTF
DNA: TGTGCCAGTAGTAGGTCGGGACAGGGAAACTATGGCTACACCTTC

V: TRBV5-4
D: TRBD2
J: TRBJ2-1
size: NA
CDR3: CASSPNSGRFYNEQFF
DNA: TGTGCCAGCAGCCCAAATAGCGGGAGGTTTTACAATGAGCAGTTCTTC

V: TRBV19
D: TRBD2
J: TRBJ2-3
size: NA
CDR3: CASSTSGGTDTQYF
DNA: TGTGCCAGTAGTACTAGCGGGGGAACAGATACGCAGTATTTT

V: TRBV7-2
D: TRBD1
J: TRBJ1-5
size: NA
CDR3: CASSLGQDYQPQHF
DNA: TGTGCCAGCAGCTTGGGACAGGACTATCAGCCCCAGCATTTT

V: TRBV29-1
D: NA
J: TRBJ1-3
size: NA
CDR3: CSVEDLLVRQGHSGNTIYF
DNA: TGCAGCGTTGAAGATCTTTTAGTTCGTCAGGGGCACTCTGGAAACACCATATATTTT

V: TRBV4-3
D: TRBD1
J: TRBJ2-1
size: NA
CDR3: CASSQDSRGRPGHEQFF
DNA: TGCGCCAGCAGCCAAGATTCCAGGGGGCGACCGGGGCATGAGCAGTTCTTC

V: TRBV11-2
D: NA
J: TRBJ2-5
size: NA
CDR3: CASSSPWEAGETQYF
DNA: TGTGCCAGCAGCTCCCCTTGGGAAGCGGGAGAGACCCAGTACTTC

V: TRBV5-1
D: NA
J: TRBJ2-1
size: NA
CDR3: CASSWQGENEQFF
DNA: TGCGCCAGCAGCTGGCAGGGCGAGAATGAGCAGTTCTTC

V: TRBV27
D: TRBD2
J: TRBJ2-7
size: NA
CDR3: CASSSRGSGRAGSSRPYEQYF
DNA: TGTGCCAGCAGTTCCCGTGGTAGCGGGAGGGCCGGATCGTCCAGGCCCTACGAGCAGTACTTC

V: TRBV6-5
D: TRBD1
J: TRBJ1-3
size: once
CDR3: CASRSDRTGNTIYF
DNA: TGTGCCAGCAGGTCGGACAGGACGGGAAACACCATATATTTT

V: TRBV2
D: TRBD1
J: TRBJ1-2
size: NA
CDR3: CARIRTGYIGYTF
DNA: TGTGCCAGAATCAGGACAGGGTATATCGGCTACACCTTC

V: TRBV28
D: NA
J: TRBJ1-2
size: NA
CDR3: CASSEGHRSGYTF
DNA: TGTGCCAGCAGTGAGGGACATCGGAGTGGCTACACCTTC

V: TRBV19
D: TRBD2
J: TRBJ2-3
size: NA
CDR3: CASSPGTSGRGRWTQYF
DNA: TGTGCCAGTAGTCCGGGGACTAGCGGGAGAGGGCGGTGGACGCAGTATTTT

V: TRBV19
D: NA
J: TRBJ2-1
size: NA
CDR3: CASSMGADYNEQFF
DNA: TGTGCCAGTAGTATGGGGGCGGACTACAATGAGCAGTTCTTC

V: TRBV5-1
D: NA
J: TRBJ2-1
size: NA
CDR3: CASGLIQGGEQFF
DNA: TGCGCCAGCGGTTTAATACAGGGCGGTGAGCAGTTCTTC

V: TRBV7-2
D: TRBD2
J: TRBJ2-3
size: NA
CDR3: CASSSRLGSGGLNTDTQYF
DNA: TGTGCCAGCAGCTCCCGATTGGGTAGCGGGGGGCTTAACACAGATACGCAGTATTTT

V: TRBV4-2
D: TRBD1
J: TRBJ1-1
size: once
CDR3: CASSYPRQGVGNTEAFF
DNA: TGTGCCAGCAGCTACCCGAGACAGGGGGTGGGGAACACTGAAGCTTTCTTT